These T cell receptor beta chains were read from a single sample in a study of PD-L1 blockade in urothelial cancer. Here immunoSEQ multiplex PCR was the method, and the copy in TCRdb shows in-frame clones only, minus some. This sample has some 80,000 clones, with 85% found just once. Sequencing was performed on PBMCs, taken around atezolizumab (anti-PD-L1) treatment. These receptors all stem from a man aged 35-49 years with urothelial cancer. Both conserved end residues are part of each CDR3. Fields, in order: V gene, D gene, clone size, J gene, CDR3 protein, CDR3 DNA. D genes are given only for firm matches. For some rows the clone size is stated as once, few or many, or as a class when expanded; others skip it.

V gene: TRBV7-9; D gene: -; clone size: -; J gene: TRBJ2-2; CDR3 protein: CASSTPGRSGELFF; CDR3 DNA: TGTGCCAGCAGCACGCCAGGGCGATCCGGGGAGCTGTTTTTT
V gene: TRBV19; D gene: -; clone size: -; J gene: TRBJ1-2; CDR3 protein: CASSLLGQFYGYTF; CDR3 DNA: TGTGCCAGTAGTCTACTTGGACAGTTTTATGGCTACACCTTC
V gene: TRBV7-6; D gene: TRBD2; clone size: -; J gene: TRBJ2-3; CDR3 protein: CASSLSSGRGLGDTQYF; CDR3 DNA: TGTGCCAGCAGCTTATCTAGCGGGAGAGGATTGGGGGATACGCAGTATTTT
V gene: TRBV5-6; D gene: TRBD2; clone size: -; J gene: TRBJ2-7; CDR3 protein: CASSPLGTSGSMTYEQYF; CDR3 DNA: TGTGCCAGCAGCCCCCTCGGGACTAGCGGGAGTATGACTTACGAGCAGTACTTC
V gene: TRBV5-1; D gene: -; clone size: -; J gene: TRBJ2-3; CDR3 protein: CASSFMTGPGRSTDTQYF; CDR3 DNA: TGCGCCAGCAGCTTCATGACGGGCCCGGGGAGGAGTACAGATACGCAGTATTTT
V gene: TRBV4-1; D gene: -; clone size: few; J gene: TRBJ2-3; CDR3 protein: CASREARTDTQYF; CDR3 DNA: TGCGCCAGCAGGGAGGCCCGAACAGATACGCAGTATTTT
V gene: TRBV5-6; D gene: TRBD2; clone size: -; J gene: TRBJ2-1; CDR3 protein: CASSLAGRTSSYNEQFF; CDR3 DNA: TGTGCCAGCAGCTTGGCCGGGCGGACTAGCTCCTACAATGAGCAGTTCTTC
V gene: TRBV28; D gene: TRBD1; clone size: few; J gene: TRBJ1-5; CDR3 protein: CASRVTGVGNQPQHF; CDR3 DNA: TGTGCCAGCAGGGTGACAGGGGTGGGCAATCAGCCCCAGCATTTT
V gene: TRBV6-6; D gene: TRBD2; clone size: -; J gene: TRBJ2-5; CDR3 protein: CASSYLGLGGETQYF; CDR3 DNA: TGTGCCAGCAGTTACTTGGGACTAGGAGGCGAGACCCAGTACTTC
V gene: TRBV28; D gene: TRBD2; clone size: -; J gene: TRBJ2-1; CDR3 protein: CASSTTSSGRYNEQFF; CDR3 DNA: TGTGCCAGCAGTACCACTTCTAGCGGGCGATACAATGAGCAGTTCTTC
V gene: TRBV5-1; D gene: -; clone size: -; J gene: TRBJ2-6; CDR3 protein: CASSLGNSGGANVLTF; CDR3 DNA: TGCGCCAGCAGCTTGGGAAATTCGGGGGGGGCCAACGTCCTGACTTTC
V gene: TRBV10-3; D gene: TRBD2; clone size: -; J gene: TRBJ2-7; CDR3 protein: CAISTFLAGGRNEQYF; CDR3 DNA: TGTGCCATCAGTACCTTTCTAGCGGGAGGAAGGAACGAGCAGTACTTC
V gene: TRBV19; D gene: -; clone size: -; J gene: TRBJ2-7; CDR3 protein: CATSTPGTLYEQYF; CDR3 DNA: TGTGCCACCTCCACGCCCGGGACACTCTACGAGCAGTACTTC
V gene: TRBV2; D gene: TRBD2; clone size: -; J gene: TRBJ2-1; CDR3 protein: CASSPLAGVVNEQFF; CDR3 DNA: TGTGCCAGCAGCCCCCTAGCGGGAGTAGTCAATGAGCAGTTCTTC
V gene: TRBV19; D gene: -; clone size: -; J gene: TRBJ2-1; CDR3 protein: CASRPEGGTASEQFF; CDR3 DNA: TGTGCCAGTAGGCCGGAGGGTGGGACCGCCAGTGAGCAGTTCTTC
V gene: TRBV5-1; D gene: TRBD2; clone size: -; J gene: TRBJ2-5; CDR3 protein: CASSPGDYPQETQYF; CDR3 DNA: TGCGCCAGCAGCCCCGGGGACTACCCCCAGGAGACCCAGTACTTC
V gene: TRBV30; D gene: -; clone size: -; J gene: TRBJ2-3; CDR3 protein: CAWTAMGRGIDTQYF; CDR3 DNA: TGTGCCTGGACCGCCATGGGCAGGGGAATAGATACGCAGTATTTT
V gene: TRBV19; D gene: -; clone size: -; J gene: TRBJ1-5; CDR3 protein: CASSRGGASTPQHF; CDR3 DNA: TGTGCCAGTAGTAGGGGAGGGGCCTCAACACCCCAGCATTTT
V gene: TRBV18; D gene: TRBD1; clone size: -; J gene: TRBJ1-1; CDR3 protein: CASSKDRREAFF; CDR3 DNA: TGTGCCAGCTCGAAGGACAGGCGTGAAGCTTTCTTT
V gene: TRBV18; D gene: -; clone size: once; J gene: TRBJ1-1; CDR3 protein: CASSPGRRRTEAFF; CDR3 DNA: TGTGCCAGCTCACCAGGGAGGCGGAGGACTGAAGCTTTCTTT
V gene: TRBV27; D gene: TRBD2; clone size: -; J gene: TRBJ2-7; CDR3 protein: CASSSRGGDIYEQYF; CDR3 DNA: TGTGCCAGCAGTTCCCGGGGGGGGGATATCTACGAGCAGTACTTC
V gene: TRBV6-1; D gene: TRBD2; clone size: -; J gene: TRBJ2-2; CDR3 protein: CASRRTSGNGELFF; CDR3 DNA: TGTGCCAGCAGAAGGACTAGCGGGAACGGGGAGCTGTTTTTT